The T cell receptor (beta chain) described here comes from a study of blood T cell repertoires in COVID-19. Study summary: T cells, B-cell-depleted T cells, or PBMCs supplied cDNA or gDNA.

After removal of 6 bases from V and 6 bases from J, the junction contained 13 bases not matched to a gene. CDR3 length: 15 amino acids. Germline loops: CDR1 MNHEY, CDR2 SVGAGI. Libraries were prepared by immunoSEQ multiplex PCR; TCRdb keeps only in-frame clonotypes and omits some of them. The sample lists approximately 25,000 clones; roughly 79% were seen once. This sequence originates from a man older than 75 with active or convalescent COVID-19. The chain employs TRBV6-5 and TRBJ1-2, with 7 bases that match TRBD1. The sample taken for sequencing was peripheral blood. The CDR3 DNA reads as TGTGCCAGCAGAGGTTCGACAGGGCGTTTAAATGGCTACACCTTC. The encoded protein is CASRGSTGRLNGYTF.